One sample yielded the 5 T cell receptor beta chains listed below, sequenced in a study of blood T cell repertoires in COVID-19. Clones were sequenced by immunoSEQ multiplex PCR, and TCRdb holds only the in-frame ones, with some missing. This table holds 150,000 or so clones, 88% found once. Sequenced material: PBMCs or T cells enriched from blood (not recorded which). The receptor set was obtained from a woman in her 30s with acute COVID-19.

The CDR3 protein is CSVGQQGIPEAFF. CDR3 bases: TGCAGCGTTGGACAACAGGGAATCCCTGAAGCTTTCTTT. J is TRBJ1-1 and V is TRBV29-1, with D perhaps TRBD1 (6 bases). The V gene's germline CDR1 is SQVTM and CDR2 ANQGSEA. CDR3 length equals 13 residues. V was cut by 4 bases and J by 6 bases, with 15 bases left in between.

The chain employs TRBV29-1 and TRBJ2-7; D is perhaps TRBD2 (5 bases). The length of the CDR3 is 12 residues. V lost 4 bases to trimming and J lost 3 bases, with 10 bases between them. Germline lookup yields CDR1 SQVTM and CDR2 ANQGSEA. As DNA, the CDR3 is TGCAGCGTTGGGTCGGGATACTACGAGCAGTACTTC. Its translation: CSVGSGYYEQYF.

The V gene is TRBV7-6, the J gene TRBJ2-1; 14 bases match TRBD2. Germline V gene sequence: CDR1 SGHVS, CDR2 FNYEAQ. Trimming cost V 2 bases and J 5 bases; bases outside gene matches: 2. The CDR3 is 16 residues long. The CDR3 DNA follows: TGTGCCAGCAGCTTAACGGGACTAGCGGGGGACAATGAGCAGTTCTTC. It is translated as CASSLTGLAGDNEQFF.

The genes are TRBV19 and TRBJ1-1, with 10 positions matching TRBD1. Germline values: CDR1 LNHDA, CDR2 SQIVND (reference sequence). With V trimmed by 5 bases and J by 4 bases, 4 bases remained unmatched. CDR3 length: 14 amino acids. The CDR3 loop is CASSVDRGSTEAFF. DNA for the CDR3: TGTGCCAGTAGTGTGGACAGGGGGAGCACTGAAGCTTTCTTT.

V is TRBV7-2 and J is TRBJ1-1; D is possibly TRBD1 (6 bases). CDR3 length: 13 amino acids. Germline CDR1 and CDR2: SGHTA and FQGNSA. The V end lost 4 bases, the J end lost 4 bases, and 10 bases lay between the germline ends. CDR3: CASSSYRATEAFF. Written as DNA, the CDR3 is TGTGCCAGCAGCTCCTACAGGGCCACTGAAGCTTTCTTT.